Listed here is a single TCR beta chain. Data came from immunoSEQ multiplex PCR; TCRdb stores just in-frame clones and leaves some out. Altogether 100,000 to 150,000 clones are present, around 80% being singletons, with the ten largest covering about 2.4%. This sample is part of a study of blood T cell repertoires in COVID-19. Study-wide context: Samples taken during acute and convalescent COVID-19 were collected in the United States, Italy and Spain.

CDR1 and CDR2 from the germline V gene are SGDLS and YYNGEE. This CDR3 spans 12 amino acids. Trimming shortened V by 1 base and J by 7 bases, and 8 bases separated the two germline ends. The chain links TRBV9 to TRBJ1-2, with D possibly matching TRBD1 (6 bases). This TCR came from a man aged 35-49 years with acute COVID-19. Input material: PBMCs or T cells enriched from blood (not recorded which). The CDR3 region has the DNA TGTGCCAGCAGCGTACAGGGGAGTGGCTACACCTTC. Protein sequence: CASSVQGSGYTF. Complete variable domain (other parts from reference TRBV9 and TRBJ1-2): DSGVTQTPKHLITATGQRVTLRCSPRSGDLSVYWYQQSLDQGLQFLIQYYNGEERAKGNILERFSAQQFPDLHSELNLSSLELGDSALYFCASSVQGSGYTFGSGTRLTVV.